These 18 T cell receptor beta chains were sequenced from one sample in a study of OX40 agonist ivuxolimab in advanced cancers. Generated by immunoSEQ multiplex PCR, the TCRdb table keeps only in-frame clones and is missing some. This sample has about 27,000 clones, with 65% to 80% found just once. The sample was CD4+ or CD8+ T cells sorted from blood, taken in a trial of the OX40 agonist ivuxolimab. These receptors all come from an adult with an advanced solid tumor such as melanoma, head and neck, liver or kidney cancer.

The chain combines TRBV4-1 with TRBJ2-1; TRBD2 matches 8 bases. The CDR3 totals 18 residues. The junction had 13 bases not matched to a gene; V was cut back by 1 base and J by 5 bases. Germline loops: CDR1 MGHRA, CDR2 YSYEKL. The CDR3 spells CASSQGGEKRGYHNEQFF. Here the CDR3 DNA reads TGCGCCAGCAGCCAAGGGGGTGAAAAGCGGGGGTACCACAATGAGCAGTTCTTC.

The chain is built from TRBV5-1 and TRBJ2-7; 8 bases match TRBD1. This CDR3 has 14 amino acids. J gave up 0 bases and V 4 bases, and 3 bases lay outside the gene matches. Germline V gene lookup returns CDR1 SGHRS and CDR2 YFSETQ. In nucleotides, the CDR3 is TGCGCCAGCAGCCAACAGGGGGGCTCCTACGAGCAGTACTTC. This gives the protein CASSQQGGSYEQYF.

CDR3 in DNA: TGTGCCAGCAGTTACTCTTACAGATCTAACTATGGCTACACCTTC. It translates to CASSYSYRSNYGYTF. The chain uses TRBV6-5 and TRBJ1-2, with unresolved D. The CDR3 is 15 amino acids. Germline CDR1 and CDR2: MNHEY and SVGAGI. With 0 bases removed from V and 0 bases from J, the gap between germline ends came to 8 bases.

This chain links TRBV19 with TRBJ2-3; a possible D gene is TRBD2 (7 bases). The V end lost 2 bases, the J end lost 4 bases, and 16 bases lay between the germline ends. This CDR3 is built from 16 residues. The germline V gene encodes CDR1 LNHDA and CDR2 SQIVND (reference sequence). As DNA, the CDR3 is TGTGCCAGTAGTATAATTAAGGGGGGGGGCCCAGATACGCAGTATTTT. The encoded protein is CASSIIKGGGPDTQYF.

V is TRBV10-3 and J is TRBJ1-6, with a weak D call TRBD1 (5 bases). Germline CDR1 reads ENHRY; CDR2 reads SYGVKD. Trimming took off 10 bases at V and 7 bases at J, with 17 bases between the two ends. This CDR3 spans 14 amino acids. Written as DNA, the CDR3 is TGTGCCAGCAAAGGTGTCAGGGTAAATTCACCCCTCCACTTT. Translating it yields CASKGVRVNSPLHF.

DNA of the CDR3: TGTGCCAGCAGCCTCCGGACAGGGAATGGCTACACCTTC. Its protein is CASSLRTGNGYTF. The chain combines TRBV6-5 with TRBJ1-2, with 8 bases matching TRBD1. The CDR3 is 13 residues long. Germline CDR1 is MNHEY and CDR2 is SVGAGI. Trimming at V came to 6 bases and at J to 6 bases, leaving 6 bases not matched to a gene.

The V gene is TRBV5-1, the J gene TRBJ2-3; a weak D match, TRBD1 (6 bases). In germline, CDR1 is SGHRS, CDR2 YFSETQ. V lost 1 base and J lost 8, with 14 bases in between. The CDR3 has 14 residues. The CDR3 nucleotides are TGCGCCAGCAGCTTGTCCAGGGGCCGAGGTACGCAGTATTTT. Translation gives CASSLSRGRGTQYF. Looking up the rest from reference TRBV5-1 and TRBJ2-3 gives the full variable domain: KAGVTQTPRYLIKTRGQQVTLSCSPISGHRSVSWYQQTPGQGLQFLFEYFSETQRNKGNFPGRFSGRQFSNSRSEMNVSTLELGDSALYLCASSLSRGRGTQYFGPGTRLTVL.

The J gene is TRBJ1-4, the V gene TRBV6-9; TRBD1 might be the D (6 bases). CDR3 length: 23 amino acids. The V gene lost 5 bases and the J gene lost 1 base, with 35 bases spanning the gap. The germline gives CDR1 MNHGY, CDR2 SVAAGI. CDR3 nucleotides: TGTGCCAGCAGTCAAGGGGTAACGACGGGACACCCTCCGCAGGACAAAACTAATGAAAAACTGTTTTTT. Its translation: CASSQGVTTGHPPQDKTNEKLFF.

This clone came up a few times. The J gene is TRBJ1-1, the V gene TRBV6-4, with 9 bases identical to TRBD1. The germline V gene encodes CDR1 MRHNA and CDR2 SNTAGT. V was clipped by 5 bases and J by 4 bases; unmatched bases: 8. The CDR3 has 15 amino acids. CDR3 bases: TGTGCCAGCAGTTGGACAGGGGAGGATGGCACTGAAGCTTTCTTT. Translated, it gives CASSWTGEDGTEAFF.

By sample fraction, this clone is medium-sized. The chain employs TRBV6-5 and TRBJ1-1; D is unclear. In germline, CDR1 is MNHEY, CDR2 SVGAGI. Trimming left V 7 bases short and J 3 bases short, with 15 bases between. CDR3 length: 14 residues. CDR3: CASISSSGDTEAFF. The CDR3 DNA sequence: TGTGCCAGCATTTCTTCAAGCGGGGACACTGAAGCTTTCTTT.

The genes are TRBV19 and TRBJ2-2; 9 bases align to TRBD2. Per the germline V gene, CDR1 is LNHDA and CDR2 is SQIVND (reference sequence). Losses at the gene ends were 4 bases for V and 5 bases for J; bases not matched to a gene: 8. The CDR3 is 16 residues long. The CDR3 DNA sequence: TGTGCCAGTAGTACGAGCGGGGGGCGGCGAACCGGGGAGCTGTTTTTT. Residues: CASSTSGGRRTGELFF.

The CDR3 DNA reads TGTGCCTGGAGGGGGTCCCGGGACAGGCAAGGTTTCTTT. It codes for CAWRGSRDRQGFF. The V and J genes are TRBV30 and TRBJ1-1, with TRBD1 identical over 8 bases. The germline CDR1 and CDR2 sequences are GTSNPN and SVGIG (reference sequence). CDR3 length: 13 amino acids. V trimming: 3 bases; J trimming: 13 bases; junction bases outside the gene matches: 13.

This chain connects TRBV5-1 to TRBJ2-7, with 8 bases aligning to TRBD1. This CDR3 spans 15 amino acids. Germline V gene lookup returns CDR1 SGHRS and CDR2 YFSETQ. J gave up 6 bases and V 3 bases, and 11 bases lay outside the gene matches. The DNA of the CDR3 is TGCGCCAGCAGCTCGGGACAGGATCGACGTCTCGAGCAGTACTTC. Translated, it gives CASSSGQDRRLEQYF.

V is TRBV6-1 and J is TRBJ1-3; unclear D gene. CDR1 MNHNS and CDR2 SASEGT come from the germline V gene. The CDR3 totals 13 residues. Trimming left V 5 bases short and J 4 bases short, with 9 bases between. In DNA form, the CDR3 reads TGTGCCAGCAGTCCTCTTGAAGGAAACACCATATATTTT. This encodes CASSPLEGNTIYF.

This clone turned up a few times. V and J are TRBV11-3 and TRBJ2-7, with TRBD1 matching 9 bases. Germline V gene data show CDR1 as SGHNT and CDR2 as YENEEA. Trimming took 5 bases from V and 3 from J; bases not matched to a gene: 5. This CDR3 is built from 14 residues. The CDR3 spells CASSPGQGLYEQYF. CDR3 nucleotide sequence: TGTGCCAGCAGCCCGGGACAGGGTCTCTACGAGCAGTACTTC.

In regard to this clone: Mismatch with germline at one junction end may stem from a read error. Other DNA sequences from this sample encode an identical CDR3 as well. V and J are TRBV5-6 and TRBJ1-6; 10 bases line up with TRBD1. The V gene's germline CDR1 is SGHDT and CDR2 YYEEEE. The CDR3 has 15 residues. The CDR3 sequence: CASSARQGADSPLHF. CDR3 in DNA: TGTGCCAGCAGCGCCAGACAGGGGGCGGATTCACCTCTCCACTTT.

The chain is built from TRBV2 and TRBJ2-3; the D gene is possibly TRBD2 (6 bases). From germline, CDR1 is SNHLY and CDR2 FYNNEI. This CDR3 is built from 15 residues. Trimming took off 7 bases at V and 0 bases at J, with 14 bases between the two ends. Written as DNA, the CDR3 is TGTGCCAGCAACGGGCGGGACCAGAGCACAGATACGCAGTATTTT. Protein: CASNGRDQSTDTQYF.

This chain uses TRBV6-1 with TRBJ1-3; no clear D gene. This CDR3 has 17 amino acids. V lost 2 bases to trimming and J lost 0 bases, with 14 bases between them. CDR1 and CDR2 from the germline V gene are MNHNS and SASEGT. CDR3 nucleotides: TGTGCCAGCAGTGAATTTCGTACAGAAAGCTCTGGAAACACCATATATTTT. Translation: CASSEFRTESSGNTIYF.